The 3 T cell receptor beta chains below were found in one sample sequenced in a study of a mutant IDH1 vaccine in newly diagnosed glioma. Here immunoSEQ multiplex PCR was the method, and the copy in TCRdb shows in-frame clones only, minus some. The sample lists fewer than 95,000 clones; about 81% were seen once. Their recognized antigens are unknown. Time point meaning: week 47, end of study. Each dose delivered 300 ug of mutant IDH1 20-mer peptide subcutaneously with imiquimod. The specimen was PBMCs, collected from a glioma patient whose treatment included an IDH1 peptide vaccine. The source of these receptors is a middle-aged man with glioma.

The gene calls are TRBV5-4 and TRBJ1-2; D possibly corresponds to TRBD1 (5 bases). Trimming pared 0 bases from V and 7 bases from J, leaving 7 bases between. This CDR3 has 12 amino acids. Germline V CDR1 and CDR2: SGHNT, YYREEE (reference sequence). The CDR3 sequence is CASSLGQSGYTF. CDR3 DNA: TGTGCCAGCAGCTTGGGACAGTCTGGCTACACCTTC. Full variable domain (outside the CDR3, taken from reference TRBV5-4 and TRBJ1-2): ETGVTQSPTHLIKTRGQQVTLRCSSQSGHNTVSWYQQALGQGPQFIFQYYREEENGRGNFPPRFSGLQFPNYSSELNVNALELDDSALYLCASSLGQSGYTFGSGTRLTVV.

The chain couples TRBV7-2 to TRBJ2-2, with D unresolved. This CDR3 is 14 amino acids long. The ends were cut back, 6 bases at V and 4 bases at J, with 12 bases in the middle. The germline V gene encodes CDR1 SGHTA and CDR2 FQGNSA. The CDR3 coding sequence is TGTGCCAGCAGGGAACTCCCGAGCACCGGGGAGCTGTTTTTT. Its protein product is CASRELPSTGELFF.

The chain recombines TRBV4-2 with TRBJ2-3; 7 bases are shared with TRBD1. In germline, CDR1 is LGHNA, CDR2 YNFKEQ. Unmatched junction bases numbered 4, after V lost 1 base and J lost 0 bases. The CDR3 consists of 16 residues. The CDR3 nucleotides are TGTGCCAGCAGCCAAGCGAGGGGGCCCAGCACAGATACGCAGTATTTT. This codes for CASSQARGPSTDTQYF.